One sample yielded the 29 T cell receptor beta chains listed below, sequenced in a study of response to subunit inactivated influenza vaccine (dated by TCRdb to between 2018 and 2020). Library prep was done by RT-PCR. Instrument used: Illumina HiSeq 2500. TCRdb redid the processing of the public reads, applying fastp at Q25 and MiXCR, and retained in-frame beta chains. Each CDR3 protein gets just one entry, which takes the most common genes and DNA from the rows behind it. The sample contains approximately 730,000 distinct CDR3 sequences, about 14% of them found a single time. The top ten constitute roughly 6.4% of the sample. Sequenced material: PBMCs from blood, taken 14 to 15 days before vaccination. These receptors were obtained from a man aged 50-60 years who received an inactivated influenza vaccine. Donor details come from another sample of the same person, matched by shared clones.

In its sample, this clonotype was seen a few times. In nucleotides, the CDR3 is TGCGCCAGCAGTGAGTCGATCTGGGGGACAGATACGCAGTATTTT. It specifies CASSESIWGTDTQYF. This sequence joins TRBV10-1 and TRBJ2-3; either TRBD1 or TRBD2 may supply D (5 bases each). This CDR3 is built from 15 residues. Trimming pared 0 bases from V and 3 bases from J, leaving 10 bases between. Germline CDR1 is WNHNN and CDR2 is SYGVQD (reference sequence).

This clonotype was picked up a small number of times. This rearrangement joins TRBV5-1 to TRBJ2-1; D possibly uses TRBD1 or TRBD2 (5 bases each). Trimming pared 9 bases from V and 1 base from J, leaving 17 bases between. The CDR3 runs 15 residues. Germline V gene lookup returns CDR1 SGHRS and CDR2 YFSETQ. The CDR3 spells CATSGEGLSYNEQFF. The CDR3 nucleotides are TGCGCCACCTCAGGCGAGGGGCTTTCCTACAATGAGCAGTTCTTC.

The CDR3 nucleotides are TGCAGTGCTAGGGTAGCGGGAACCTACTACGAGCAGTACTTC. Translating it yields CSARVAGTYYEQYF. This rearrangement joins TRBV20-1 to TRBJ2-7, with 8 nucleotides matching TRBD2. Germline lookup yields CDR1 DFQATT and CDR2 SNEGSKA (reference sequence). CDR3 length: 14 amino acids. The V gene end was trimmed by 3 bases and the J gene end by 3 bases; junction bases not matched to a gene: 7.

This clonotype was seen more than once but under ten times. The rearrangement joins TRBV12-3 or TRBV12-4 to TRBJ2-1; 9 nucleotides align to TRBD2. After removal of 6 bases from V and 0 bases from J, the junction contained 6 bases not matched to a gene. The CDR3 runs 16 residues. The CDR3 spells CASSQHSGSSYNEQFF. As DNA, the CDR3 is TGTGCCAGCAGCCAACATAGCGGGAGCTCCTACAATGAGCAGTTCTTC.

This clonotype was seen repeatedly, ten times or more. V and J are TRBV12-3 or TRBV12-4 and TRBJ1-5; D unclear. Trimming stripped 3 bases from V and 1 base from J, with 7 bases between. This CDR3 has 14 residues. The CDR3 loop is CASSFAGSNQPQHF. In DNA form, the CDR3 reads TGTGCCAGCAGTTTTGCGGGGAGCAATCAGCCCCAGCATTTT.

This clonotype was counted only a few times. This rearrangement joins TRBV6-2 or TRBV6-3 to TRBJ2-5; a possible D gene is TRBD2 (6 bases). The V end lost 2 bases, the J end lost 5 bases, and 12 bases lay between the germline ends. Per germline, CDR1 MNHEY and CDR2 SVGEGT. The CDR3 is 14 amino acids. CDR3 residues: CASSYLVGRETQYF. The CDR3 DNA reads TGTGCCAGCAGTTACCTAGTGGGGAGGGAGACCCAGTACTTC.

CDR3 DNA sequence: TGCGCCAGCAGCCAAGATCGTTTCACGGGGCACACCGGGGAGCTGTTTTTT. It yields the protein CASSQDRFTGHTGELFF. The chain employs TRBV4-1 and TRBJ2-2; D tentatively fits TRBD1 or TRBD2 (5 bases each). CDR1 MGHRA and CDR2 YSYEKL come from the germline V gene. The ends were cut back, 0 bases at V and 3 bases at J, with 14 bases in the middle. This CDR3 has 17 residues.

V and J are TRBV10-3 and TRBJ2-7; D gene ambiguous. The germline V and J ends were trimmed by 2 bases and 4 bases, with 6 bases remaining between them. The CDR3 consists of 12 residues. Germline CDR1 is ENHRY and CDR2 is SYGVKD. CDR3 loop: CAISERVYEQYF. The CDR3 DNA reads as TGTGCCATCAGTGAGAGGGTGTACGAGCAGTACTTC.

This clonotype came up many times. The chain combines TRBV27 with TRBJ2-3; TRBD1 is a possible D gene (6 bases). The CDR3 is 18 amino acids. Germline lookup yields CDR1 MNHEY and CDR2 SMNVEV (reference sequence). V was cut by 4 bases and J by 0 bases, with 20 bases left in between. CDR3 amino acids: CASSSSIGQTRSTDTQYF. Here the CDR3 DNA reads TGTGCCAGCAGTTCATCGATCGGACAGACCCGAAGCACAGATACGCAGTATTTT.

The genes are TRBV6-2 or TRBV6-3 and TRBJ2-1, with 12 bases fitting TRBD2. Per germline, CDR1 MNHEY and CDR2 SVGEGT. The CDR3 runs 15 residues. The V gene end was trimmed by 7 bases and the J gene end by 6 bases; junction bases not matched to a gene: 7. CDR3 region: CASKRLAGGPNEQFF. CDR3 DNA: TGTGCCAGCAAAAGGCTAGCGGGGGGGCCCAATGAGCAGTTCTTC.

This clonotype was counted only a few times. The V gene is TRBV5-1, the J gene TRBJ2-5, with TRBD2 identical over 9 bases. Germline CDR1 reads SGHRS; CDR2 reads YFSETQ. CDR3 length equals 15 residues. J was trimmed by 5 bases and V by 4 bases; bases with no gene match: 9. CDR3: CASSVVAGGLETQYF. CDR3 DNA: TGCGCCAGCAGCGTCGTGGCGGGGGGGCTGGAGACCCAGTACTTC.

This clonotype was picked up many times. The V gene is TRBV5-1, the J gene TRBJ1-2; D call uncertain. Germline lookup yields CDR1 SGHRS and CDR2 YFSETQ. V gave up 1 base and J gave up 0 bases, with 7 bases separating them. This CDR3 has 14 amino acids. The CDR3 here is CASSLLGSNYGYTF. The CDR3, as DNA: TGCGCCAGCAGCTTGTTGGGATCTAACTATGGCTACACCTTC.

The genes are TRBV11-1 and TRBJ1-1; D unclear. Trimming removed 2 bases from V and 1 base from J, with 8 bases in between. CDR3 length: 14 residues. Germline CDR1 SGHAT, CDR2 FQDESV (reference sequence). CDR3 amino acids: CASSLITQNTEAFF. The CDR3 bases are TGTGCCAGCAGCTTAATCACACAGAACACTGAAGCTTTCTTT.

This clonotype was recorded a few times. J is TRBJ2-2 and V is TRBV27; D not certain. Germline V gene data show CDR1 as MNHEY and CDR2 as SMNVEV (reference sequence). CDR3 length: 15 amino acids. V lost 3 bases and J 2 bases, leaving 10 bases between the germline ends. Here the CDR3 DNA reads TGTGCCAGCAGTTTCACGTTCCATAACACCGGGGAGCTGTTTTTT. Translated: CASSFTFHNTGELFF.

V is TRBV4-3 and J is TRBJ2-7; D is possibly TRBD1 or TRBD2 (5 bases each). Per the germline V gene, CDR1 is LGHNA and CDR2 is YSLEER. V was pared by 1 base and J by 9 bases, with 16 bases between. The CDR3 covers 14 residues. DNA for the CDR3: TGCGCCAGCAGCCAAGGTGGCGGTGATGGGGGGCAGTACTTC. Translating it yields CASSQGGGDGGQYF.

V and J are TRBV7-9 and TRBJ2-5; D is unresolved. In germline, CDR1 is SEHNR, CDR2 FQNEAQ (reference sequence). This CDR3 has 13 amino acids. Trimming shortened V by 5 bases and J by 2 bases, and 9 bases separated the two germline ends. This CDR3 reads CASSHERQETQYF. The CDR3 nucleotides are TGTGCCAGCAGCCACGAGAGACAAGAGACCCAGTACTTC.

J is TRBJ2-7 and V is TRBV7-2; 7 positions agree with TRBD1. The ends lost 0 bases at V and 2 bases at J; junction bases unmatched: 10. This CDR3 comprises 17 residues. Germline CDR1 reads SGHTA; CDR2 reads FQGNSA. The CDR3 protein is CASSLALLQGTAYEQYF. The CDR3 bases are TGTGCCAGCAGCTTAGCGCTACTACAGGGGACAGCCTACGAGCAGTACTTC. Looking up the rest from reference TRBV7-2 and TRBJ2-7 gives the full variable domain: GAGVSQSPSNKVTEKGKDVELRCDPISGHTALYWYRQSLGQGLEFLIYFQGNSAPDKSGLPSDRFSAERTGGSVSTLTIQRTQQEDSAVYLCASSLALLQGTAYEQYFGPGTRLTVT.

This clonotype has a handful of counts. The chain employs TRBV12-3 or TRBV12-4 and TRBJ2-3; TRBD1 agrees at 7 bases. With V trimmed by 7 bases and J by 2 bases, 9 bases remained unmatched. The CDR3 has 15 residues. The CDR3 sequence is CASTIPGQITDTQYF. CDR3 coding DNA: TGTGCCAGCACTATCCCGGGACAGATCACAGATACGCAGTATTTT.

The chain joins TRBV7-8 to TRBJ2-5; 9 positions agree with TRBD1. The CDR3 totals 13 residues. Per the germline V gene, CDR1 is SGHVS and CDR2 is FQNEAQ. Trimming took 8 bases from V and 5 from J; bases not matched to a gene: 6. The CDR3 bases are TGTGCCAGCGCTACAGGGGGCTATGAGACCCAGTACTTC. Translated: CASATGGYETQYF.

This clonotype occurred many times. This chain uses TRBV7-2 with TRBJ2-1; D is unclear. Germline V CDR1 and CDR2: SGHTA, FQGNSA. The CDR3 length is 16 residues. V lost 2 bases, J lost 1 base, and 12 bases lay in between. The chain's CDR3 is CASSLMGYRSYNEQFF. In DNA form, the CDR3 reads TGTGCCAGCAGCTTAATGGGCTACCGATCCTACAATGAGCAGTTCTTC.

The chain recombines TRBV15 with TRBJ2-1; tentatively, D is TRBD1 (6 bases). Germline assignment: CDR1 LNHNV and CDR2 YYDKDF (reference sequence). V lost 3 bases and J 7 bases, leaving 10 bases between the germline ends. The length of the CDR3 is 13 residues. CDR3 in DNA: TGTGCCACCAGCAGGGACAGCCGGAATGAGCAGTTCTTC. The encoded protein is CATSRDSRNEQFF.

This clonotype appeared a few times. The chain combines TRBV20-1 with TRBJ2-7; weak D call: TRBD2 (6 bases). The germline V gene has CDR1 DFQATT and CDR2 SNEGSKA (reference sequence). The CDR3 contains 15 residues. The V end was cut by 0 bases, the J end by 2 bases, with 14 bases between. The CDR3 sequence: CSARDPYGGAYEQYF. The CDR3 DNA reads TGCAGTGCTAGAGATCCTTACGGGGGAGCCTACGAGCAGTACTTC.

This clonotype was counted between two and nine times. The genes are TRBV5-1 and TRBJ2-3, with 9 bases fitting TRBD1. The ends lost 3 bases at V and 0 bases at J; junction bases unmatched: 5. This CDR3 has 16 residues. Germline V gives CDR1 SGHRS, CDR2 YFSETQ. CDR3 nucleotides: TGCGCCAGCAGCTCAGGACAGGGGCCGAGCACAGATACGCAGTATTTT. It codes for CASSSGQGPSTDTQYF.

This clonotype showed up just a few times. This chain joins TRBV7-3 and TRBJ1-1, with a weak D call TRBD1 (5 bases). Germline V gives CDR1 SGHTA, CDR2 FQGTGA. This CDR3 has 15 residues. Trimming shortened V by 5 bases and J by 0 bases, and 13 bases separated the two germline ends. The chain's CDR3 is CASSPQGGLNTEAFF. The CDR3 nucleotides read TGTGCCAGCAGCCCCCAGGGCGGATTGAACACTGAAGCTTTCTTT.

This clonotype came up a few times. The gene calls are TRBV12-1 and TRBJ2-2; the DNA was not used to check the table's D call, TRBD1. TRBV12-1 has pseudogene status. The CDR3 length is 16 residues. CDR3 residues: CASSFPPTFHTGELFF. CDR3 coding DNA: TGTGCCAGCAGCTTTCCCCCGACATTCCACACCGGGGAGCTGTTTTTT.

The chain joins TRBV5-1 to TRBJ2-2; TRBD1 is a possible D gene (5 bases). The CDR3 is made up of 14 amino acids. Trimming removed 5 bases from V and 8 bases from J, with 16 bases in between. Germline lookup yields CDR1 SGHRS and CDR2 YFSETQ. CDR3 sequence (DNA): TGCGCCAGCAGACAGGAGCCGGTTCAGGGGGAGCTGTTTTTT. As protein: CASRQEPVQGELFF. Based on the CDR3 plus reference TRBV5-1 and TRBJ2-2, the full variable domain is KAGVTQTPRYLIKTRGQQVTLSCSPISGHRSVSWYQQTPGQGLQFLFEYFSETQRNKGNFPGRFSGRQFSNSRSEMNVSTLELGDSALYLCASRQEPVQGELFFGEGSRLTVL.

The rearrangement joins TRBV5-1 to TRBJ2-7; D call uncertain. Germline assignment: CDR1 SGHRS and CDR2 YFSETQ. The V and J ends lost 4 bases and 0 bases respectively, with 17 bases between them. The CDR3 covers 16 residues. The CDR3 loop is CASSAIRSPSSYEQYF. As DNA, the CDR3 is TGCGCCAGCAGCGCGATAAGATCCCCGAGCTCCTACGAGCAGTACTTC.

Only a few counts were recorded for this clonotype. The chain links TRBV18 to TRBJ1-6; TRBD1 agrees at 10 bases. The J segment lost 10 bases and the V segment lost 5 bases, leaving 11 bases of the junction unmatched. The CDR3 is made up of 16 amino acids. Germline V gene sequence: CDR1 KGHSH, CDR2 LQKENI. The CDR3 here is CASSARTGGLGSPLHF. DNA for the CDR3: TGTGCCAGCTCAGCTCGGACAGGGGGATTGGGCTCACCCCTCCACTTT.

This clonotype appeared many times. V and J are TRBV5-1 and TRBJ2-7, with D hard to call. Between the trimmed V and J ends, which lost 3 bases and 5 bases, there was a span of 12 bases. This CDR3 comprises 13 residues. The germline gives CDR1 SGHRS, CDR2 YFSETQ. Written as DNA, the CDR3 is TGCGCCAGCAGCTCGGAGTTGTTCAACGAGCAGTACTTC. This encodes CASSSELFNEQYF.